This T cell receptor (beta chain) came from a study of somatic mutations in cytotoxic T cells in rheumatoid arthritis. Study-level information: After diagnosis, patient blood (around 29 ml EDTA) was drawn right away, before any treatment was given.

The repertoire was sequenced with immunoSEQ multiplex PCR; TCRdb's copy has only in-frame clones and lacks some. The top ten clones hold around 10% of a sample with just under 30,000 clones, around 86% of them seen once. This CDR3 contains 15 residues. Trimming stripped 6 bases from V and 0 bases from J, with 12 bases between. Per germline, CDR1 LNHDA and CDR2 SQIVND (reference sequence). This clone was counted only a few times. The sample consisted of CD8+ T cells sorted from blood. V is TRBV19 and J is TRBJ2-1; weak D call: TRBD1 (6 bases). The sequence was obtained from an adult with rheumatoid arthritis. CDR3 region: CASRIADSSYNEQFF. CDR3 bases: TGTGCCAGTAGAATCGCGGACAGCTCCTACAATGAGCAGTTCTTC.